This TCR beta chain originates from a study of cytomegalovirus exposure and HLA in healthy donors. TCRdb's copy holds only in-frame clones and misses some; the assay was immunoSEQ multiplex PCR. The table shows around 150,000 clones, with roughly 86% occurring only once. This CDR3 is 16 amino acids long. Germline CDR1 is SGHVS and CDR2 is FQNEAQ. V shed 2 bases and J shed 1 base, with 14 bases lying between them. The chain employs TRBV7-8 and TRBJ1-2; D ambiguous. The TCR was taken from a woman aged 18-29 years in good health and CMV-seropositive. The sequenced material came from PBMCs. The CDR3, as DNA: TGTGCCAGCAGCTTAACGGCCACTACAATTAACTATGGCTACACCTTC. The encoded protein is CASSLTATTINYGYTF.